The clone carrying this T cell receptor (beta chain) has only a few counts. Its antigen remains unknown. The germline gives CDR1 SGDLS, CDR2 YYNGEE. Trimming removed 2 bases from V and 5 bases from J; junction bases left unmatched: 5. The CDR3 runs 15 residues. A process of 5'RACE template switching, which added a universal primer site and UMIs, was used to make TCR cDNA. In TCRdb, the 5' RACE reads were re-called with MiXCR into one record per CDR3 protein. The data show some 170,000 distinct CDR3 sequences, with approximately 10% seen just once and roughly a third held by the top ten. This record comes from a study of T cells after yellow fever vaccination. Study-level points and caveats: Clonotypes shared by both compartments, CD4 and CD8, made up a small share. Abundant clonotypes from the bulk population could have been carried over as contaminants into FACS-sorted repertoires. Boosting was followed by the reappearance of most primary-vaccination clones (approximately 95% CD4, roughly 90% CD8).

The receptor's source is a man aged 18 to 29 who received the YFV17D yellow fever vaccine. The sequenced sample was CD8+ T cells sorted from PBMCs, obtained 45 days after the yellow fever booster vaccination. The chain couples TRBV9 to TRBJ2-3; 10 bases align to TRBD2. CDR3 sequence: CASSVSGGSLDTQYF. The CDR3, as DNA: TGTGCCAGCAGCGTTAGCGGGGGGTCGTTAGATACGCAGTATTTT.